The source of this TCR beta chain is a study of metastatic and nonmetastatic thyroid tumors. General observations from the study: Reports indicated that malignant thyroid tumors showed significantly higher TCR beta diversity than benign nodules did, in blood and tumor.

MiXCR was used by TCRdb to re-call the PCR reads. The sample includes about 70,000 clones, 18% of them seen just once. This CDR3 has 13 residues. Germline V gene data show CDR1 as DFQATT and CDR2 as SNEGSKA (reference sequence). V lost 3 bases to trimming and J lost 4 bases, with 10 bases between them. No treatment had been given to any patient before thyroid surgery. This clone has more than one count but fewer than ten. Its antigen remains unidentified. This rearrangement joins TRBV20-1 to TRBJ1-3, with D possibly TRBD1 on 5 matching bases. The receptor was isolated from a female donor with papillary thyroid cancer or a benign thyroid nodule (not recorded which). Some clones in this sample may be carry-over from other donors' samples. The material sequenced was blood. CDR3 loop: CSASSRVGNTIYF. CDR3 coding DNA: TGCAGTGCTAGTTCCAGGGTAGGAAACACCATATATTTT.